This T cell receptor (beta chain) was profiled in a study of Graves' ophthalmopathy and Graves' hyperthyroidism. The overall study: Sampling took place at initial diagnosis, with peripheral blood obtained before any treatment. Study-wide points: The model's prediction of ophthalmopathy progression had approximately 67% sensitivity and roughly 72% specificity.

This clonotype was recorded many times. What it binds is unknown. Trimming pared 1 base from V and 6 bases from J, leaving 18 bases between. Per germline, CDR1 SGHAT and CDR2 FQNNGV. The CDR3 loop spans 16 amino acids. Scientists amplified the TCR beta CDR3 regions from RNA transcripts. Scientists carried out first-round RT-PCR using HTBI primers and then a second-round multiplex PCR. MiXCR, applied by TCRdb to the multiplex PCR reads, yields one record per CDR3 protein. The repertoire holds a few hundred thousand distinct CDR3 sequences, with about 16% as singletons. This TCR was recovered from a woman under 30 with stable Graves' hyperthyroidism. The material sequenced was peripheral blood. This chain joins TRBV11-2 and TRBJ1-1; TRBD1 is a possible D gene (6 bases). CDR3 protein: CASSLVGNRDGSEAFF. The CDR3 coding sequence is TGTGCCAGCAGCTTAGTAGGAAACAGGGACGGCTCTGAAGCTTTCTTT.